This T cell receptor (beta chain) was recorded in a study of immune cell composition in non-small cell lung cancer. TCRdb keeps only in-frame clones here, not all; method: immunoSEQ multiplex PCR. This table holds 3,000 to 4,000 clones, 55% to 70% found once. Overall study results and limits: Tumour TCR-beta clonality showed no significant link to smoking pack-years.

Germline-derived CDR1 and CDR2 are SGHNT and YYREEE (reference sequence). Trimming shortened V by 0 bases and J by 4 bases, and 17 bases separated the two germline ends. The CDR3 runs to 17 residues. Normal lung sampling was at least 3 cm from the tumour, as distant as possible. Concerning this clone itself: What it recognizes is unknown.

This sequence joins TRBV5-4 and TRBJ2-1; D ambiguous. Sequenced input: non-adjacent lung tissue. The source is a human donor with non-small cell lung cancer. The CDR3 bases are TGTGCCAGCAGCTTGGCAAGCGCGCCGCGGATTTACAATGAGCAGTTCTTC. The encoded protein is CASSLASAPRIYNEQFF.